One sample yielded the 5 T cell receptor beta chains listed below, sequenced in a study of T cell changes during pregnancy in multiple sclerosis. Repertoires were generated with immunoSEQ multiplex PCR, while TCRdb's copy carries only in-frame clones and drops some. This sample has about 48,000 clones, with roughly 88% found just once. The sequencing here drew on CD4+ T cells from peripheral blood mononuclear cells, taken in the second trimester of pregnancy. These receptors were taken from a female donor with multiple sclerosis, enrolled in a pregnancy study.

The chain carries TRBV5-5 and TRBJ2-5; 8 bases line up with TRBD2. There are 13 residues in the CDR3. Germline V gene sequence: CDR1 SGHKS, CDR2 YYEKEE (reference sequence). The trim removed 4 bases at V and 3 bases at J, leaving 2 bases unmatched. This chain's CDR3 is CASSRGGKETQYF. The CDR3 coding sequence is TGTGCCAGCAGCCGCGGGGGGAAAGAGACCCAGTACTTC.

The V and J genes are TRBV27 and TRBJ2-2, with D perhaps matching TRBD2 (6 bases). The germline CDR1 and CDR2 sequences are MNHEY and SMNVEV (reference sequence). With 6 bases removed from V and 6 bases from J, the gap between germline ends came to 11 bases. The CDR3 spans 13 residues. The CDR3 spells CASSGLNPGELFF. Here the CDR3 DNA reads TGTGCCAGCAGCGGACTAAATCCCGGGGAGCTGTTTTTT.

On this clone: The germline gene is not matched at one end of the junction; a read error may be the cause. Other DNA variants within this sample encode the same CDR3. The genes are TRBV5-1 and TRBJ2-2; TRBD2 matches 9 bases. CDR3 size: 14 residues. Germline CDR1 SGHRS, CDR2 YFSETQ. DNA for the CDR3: TGTGCCAGCAGCTTTGCGGGAGGGACCGGGGAGCTGTTTTTT. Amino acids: CASSFAGGTGELFF.

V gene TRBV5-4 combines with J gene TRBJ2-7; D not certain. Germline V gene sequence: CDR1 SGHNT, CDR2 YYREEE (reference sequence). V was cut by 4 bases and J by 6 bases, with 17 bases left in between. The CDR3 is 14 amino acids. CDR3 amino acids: CASSPRSQRSEQYF. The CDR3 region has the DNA TGTGCCAGCAGCCCTCGGAGCCAAAGAAGCGAGCAGTACTTC. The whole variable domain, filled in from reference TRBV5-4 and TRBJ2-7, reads ETGVTQSPTHLIKTRGQQVTLRCSSQSGHNTVSWYQQALGQGPQFIFQYYREEENGRGNFPPRFSGLQFPNYSSELNVNALELDDSALYLCASSPRSQRSEQYFGPGTRLTVT.

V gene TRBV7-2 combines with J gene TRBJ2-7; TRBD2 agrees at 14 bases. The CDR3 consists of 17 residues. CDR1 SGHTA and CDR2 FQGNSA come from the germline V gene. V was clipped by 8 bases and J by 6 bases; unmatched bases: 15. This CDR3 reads CASAFRGLAGGLGEQYF. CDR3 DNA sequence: TGTGCCAGCGCCTTTAGAGGACTAGCGGGAGGCTTGGGCGAGCAGTACTTC.